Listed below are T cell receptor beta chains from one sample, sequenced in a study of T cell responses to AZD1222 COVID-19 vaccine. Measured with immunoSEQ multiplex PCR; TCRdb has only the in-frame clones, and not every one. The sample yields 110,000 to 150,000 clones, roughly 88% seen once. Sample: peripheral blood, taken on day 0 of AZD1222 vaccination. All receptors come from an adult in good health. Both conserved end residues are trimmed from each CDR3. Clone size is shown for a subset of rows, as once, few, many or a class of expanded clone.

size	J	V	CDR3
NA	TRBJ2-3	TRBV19	ASSRLETGSGTDTQY
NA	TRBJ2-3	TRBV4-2	ASSQDGQSILAGGRTDTQY
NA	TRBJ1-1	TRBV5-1	ASRPLGGTEAF
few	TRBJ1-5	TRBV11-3	ASSLDRYSRRNQPQH
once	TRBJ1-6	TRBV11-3	ASSTGGANSPLH
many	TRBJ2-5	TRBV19	ASSLLAANQETQY
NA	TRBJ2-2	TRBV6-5	ASSRDRNTGELF
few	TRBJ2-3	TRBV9	ASSFTDTQY
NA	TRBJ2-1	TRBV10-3	AISDATGGSYNEQF
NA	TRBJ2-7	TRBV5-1	ASSPGQNTYEQY
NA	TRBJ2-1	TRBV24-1	ATSDQRIAGAVEQF